This T cell receptor (beta chain) is from a study of T cell repertoires in cytomegalovirus infection. Looking at the study overall: From public TCR beta signatures came an indication of both CMV infection and matching HLA type.

Overall study results and limits: Predominance within the ex vivo response was attributable to HLA-C-restricted CMV-specific TCR beta clonotypes. Identification of carriers of CMV plus the relevant HLA was performed using cumulative public TCR beta family frequency.

Using its own MiXCR run on the reads, TCRdb lists one record per CDR3 protein. The repertoire holds fewer than 250,000 distinct CDR3 sequences, with around an eighth as singletons. Many counts were recorded for this clonotype. Its antigen is not identified. The germline V gene encodes CDR1 MDHEN and CDR2 SYDVKM. V shed 0 bases and J shed 1 base, with 6 bases lying between them. The CDR3 loop spans 15 amino acids. V gene TRBV28 combines with J gene TRBJ2-2, with D perhaps being TRBD1 or TRBD2 (5 bases each). This sequence originates from a human donor in good health (CMV status not recorded). Some clones in this sample may be carry-over from other donors' samples. The sample comprised PBMCs. The CDR3 protein is CASSLWGENTGELFF. Here the CDR3 DNA reads TGTGCCAGCAGTTTATGGGGGGAGAACACCGGGGAGCTGTTTTTT.